The present T cell receptor beta chain was sequenced within a study of human T cells and chemical hapten exposure (dated by TCRdb to the early 2020s). Concerning the study at large: For sensitization, 2% DPC in acetone was applied to a 2 cm by 2 cm area of upper inner arm skin. Weekly therapeutic DPC doses were additionally applied to the scalp of patients throughout the approximately 24-week study period. Patch tests used Finn chambers with 0.01% DPC on the upper back, scored after 6 days by International Contact Dermatitis Research Group standards. Alopecia areata with under or over 50% scalp involvement, alopecia totalis and alopecia universalis were represented in the patient cohort, which was mostly female. Libraries were pooled for sequencing, and variation in per-sample TCR yields was attributed mainly to small differences in library volumes within the pool. The study tracked peripheral blood TCR repertoire changes in vivo during primary and secondary sensitization to the hapten diphenylcyclopropenone (DPC) in alopecia patients. Blood samples were taken from patients before sensitization (week 0) and at 2, 6 and about 24 weeks after DPC sensitization. About 29 alopecia patients gave blood for TCR sequencing at one to four time points (pre-sensitization, 2, 6 and 24 weeks).

Here is what the overall study found, with its caveats: A positive correlation was found between the number of PT1 expanded TCRs and patch test score, with significance reached at thresholds 8, 16 and 32 but not 4. Expanded TCRs formed significantly more large CDR3 similarity clusters than pre-sensitization or healthy control sets, consistent with antigen-driven responses. Repeated subsampling changed both the strength of the expansion versus patch-test correlation and the threshold at which the correlation became significant. No change with DPC sensitization was found in the number of TCRs above 1 in 1000 frequency, and no evidence of global repertoire structure alterations was found. Because every patient had alopecia, a presumed autoimmune disease, the patients' immune response might differ from that of healthy individuals.

What the time point label conveys for this sample: patch test 1, 2 weeks after DPC sensitization. The treatment or condition label of this sample denotes: therapeutic diphenylcyclopropenone sensitization with weekly scalp DPC. At every patch-test visit, the blood draw took place before the patch test was put on. Eligible patients were aged 18 to 70, diagnosed with alopecia, deemed suitable for DPC therapy, and excluded if pregnant. Total RNA was extracted from unfractionated whole blood that had been collected in Tempus Blood RNA tubes. This clonotype was detected only a few times. The target of this receptor is not known. The record has no base qualities; no much larger clone is one base away. Receptor libraries were prepared by RACE. These reads were obtained on a NextSeq 500. Library preparation attached unique molecular identifiers to individual cDNA molecules for quantitative, reproducible TCR counting. For every blood RNA sample, sequencing covered both the TCR alpha and TCR beta chains. On the study's bioinformatics: A median of roughly 98,000 TCRs per sample was observed, with a range of roughly 23,224 to 700,000. V, J and CDR3 annotation of the TCR reads was carried out using the Decombinator software suite. For the PS versus PT1 abundance plots, all samples were subsampled to the same number of TCRs (28,000). Expanded TCRs were defined as absent before sensitization and observed at least eight times at the 2-week time point. TCRdb ran its own pipeline on the public reads, namely fastp trimming at Q25 and MiXCR clone calling, and kept in-frame beta chains. Identical CDR3 protein sequences are pooled into one entry, listed with their most common genes and DNA. These V and J calls rely on TCRdb rather than the paper's analysis. This sample gives under 130,000 distinct CDR3 sequences in total; approximately 11% of them show up just once. In total, the top ten clones hold around 3.6% of the sample.

The V end loses 6 bases and the J end loses 3 bases, and a stretch of 14 bases separates them. Reading from cysteine to phenylalanine, the CDR3 counts 14 amino acids. The CDR3 DNA has 42 bases and is translated from base 1. CDR1 and CDR2 are drawn from the germline V gene: SQVTM, ANQGSEA. The receptor comes from a woman aged 40 to 50 with alopecia areata. Some clones in this sample may be carry-over from other donors' samples. Sequencing was performed on whole blood, taken in connection with sensitization to the hapten diphenylcyclopropenone (DPC). The rearrangement combines TRBV29-1 with TRBJ2-2, with TRBD2 as a weak D call on 6 bases. The bases read TGCAGCGTCCCGGGTTGGGGGGACACCGGGGAGCTGTTTTTT. This is translated as CSVPGWGDTGELFF.